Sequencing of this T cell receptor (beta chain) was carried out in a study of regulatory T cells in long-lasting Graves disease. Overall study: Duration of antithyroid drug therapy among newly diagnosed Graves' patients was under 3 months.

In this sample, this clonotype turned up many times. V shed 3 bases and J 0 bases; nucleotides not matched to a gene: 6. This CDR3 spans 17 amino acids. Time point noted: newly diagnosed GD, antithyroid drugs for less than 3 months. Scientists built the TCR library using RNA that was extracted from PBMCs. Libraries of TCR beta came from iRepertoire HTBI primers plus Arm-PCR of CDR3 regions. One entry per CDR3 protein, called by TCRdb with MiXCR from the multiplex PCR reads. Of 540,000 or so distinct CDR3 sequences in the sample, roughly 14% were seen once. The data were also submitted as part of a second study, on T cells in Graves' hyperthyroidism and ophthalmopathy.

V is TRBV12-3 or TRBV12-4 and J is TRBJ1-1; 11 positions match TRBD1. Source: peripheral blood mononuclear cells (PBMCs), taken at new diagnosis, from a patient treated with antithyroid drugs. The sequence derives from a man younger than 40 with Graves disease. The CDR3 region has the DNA TGTGCCAGCAGTTTCGGACAGGGGGCAGCTATGAACACTGAAGCTTTCTTT. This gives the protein CASSFGQGAAMNTEAFF.